These 2 T cell receptor beta chains were all obtained from the same sample, sequenced in a study of T cell responses to AZD1222 COVID-19 vaccine. Clones were read by immunoSEQ multiplex PCR, and TCRdb kept only the in-frame ones, dropping some. The table has roughly 120,000 clones, 85% to 90% seen once. The starting material was peripheral blood, obtained on day 0 of AZD1222 vaccination. The receptors originated from an adult in good health.

The J gene is TRBJ2-7, the V gene TRBV15; D call uncertain. Germline V gene data show CDR1 as LNHNV and CDR2 as YYDKDF (reference sequence). The length of the CDR3 is 13 residues. V gave up 0 bases and J gave up 6 bases, with 9 bases separating them. The CDR3 protein is CATSRDPGGEQYF. For the CDR3, the DNA is TGTGCCACCAGCAGAGATCCGGGCGGCGAGCAGTACTTC.

The rearrangement uses TRBV7-9 and TRBJ1-6, with unresolved D. V was clipped by 6 bases and J by 10 bases, with 19 bases between them. CDR3 length: 15 amino acids. Germline V gene lookup returns CDR1 SEHNR and CDR2 FQNEAQ (reference sequence). CDR3 DNA sequence: TGTGCCAGCAGACCTGGGCGCTTCCAACGGTCACCCCTCCACTTT. This codes for CASRPGRFQRSPLHF.